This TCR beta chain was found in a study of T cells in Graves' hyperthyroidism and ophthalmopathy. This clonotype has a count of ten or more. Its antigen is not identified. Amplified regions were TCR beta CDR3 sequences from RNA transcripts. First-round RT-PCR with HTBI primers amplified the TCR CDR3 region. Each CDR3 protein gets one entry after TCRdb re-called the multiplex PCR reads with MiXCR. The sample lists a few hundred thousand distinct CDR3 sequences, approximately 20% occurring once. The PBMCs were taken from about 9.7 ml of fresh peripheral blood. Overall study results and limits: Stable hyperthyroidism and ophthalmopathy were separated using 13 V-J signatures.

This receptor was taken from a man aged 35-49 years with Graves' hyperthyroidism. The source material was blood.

CDR3 nucleotides: TGTGCCAGCAGCTCCAACGACAGGGGTCACACTGAAGCTTTCTTT. As protein: CASSSNDRGHTEAFF. The genes are TRBV7-8 and TRBJ1-1; 8 positions match TRBD1. V trimming: 4 bases; J trimming: 3 bases; junction bases outside the gene matches: 7. This CDR3 has 15 amino acids. Germline CDR1 is SGHVS and CDR2 is FQNEAQ.